This is a list of T cell receptor beta chains from one sample in a study of blood T cell dynamics during melanoma immunotherapy. Profiling relied on immunoSEQ multiplex PCR, and the TCRdb table lists in-frame clones only, not all of them. The sample has approximately 6,200 clones, about 85% seen once. Sample: blood, taken from a patient treated with checkpoint blockade. These receptors were collected from a human donor with melanoma. The CDR3 runs from the conserved cysteine through the conserved F or W. The order of the fields is V gene, CDR3 length, J gene, clone size, D gene, CDR3 DNA, CDR3 protein. A D gene is named only where the DNA matches it firmly. Rows may omit the clone size; those that give it use once, few, many or a size class.

v_gene: TRBV20-1
len: 11
j_gene: TRBJ1-4
abundance: few
d_gene: NA
CDR3nt: TGCAGCGGGACAAATAATGAAAAACTGTTTTTT
CDR3aa: CSGTNNEKLFF

v_gene: TRBV5-6
len: 15
j_gene: TRBJ2-1
abundance: NA
d_gene: NA
CDR3nt: TGTGCCAGCAGCTTGGACGTCGGGGGATACAATGAGCAGTTCTTC
CDR3aa: CASSLDVGGYNEQFF

v_gene: TRBV9
len: 19
j_gene: TRBJ1-4
abundance: NA
d_gene: TRBD1
CDR3nt: TGTGCCAGCAGCGTACCCTATAAGACAGGGGGGACAACTAATGAAAAACTGTTTTTT
CDR3aa: CASSVPYKTGGTTNEKLFF

v_gene: TRBV7-2
len: 15
j_gene: TRBJ1-1
abundance: NA
d_gene: NA
CDR3nt: TGTGCCAGCAGCTTATCTGGGGCAGCAAACACTGAAGCTTTCTTT
CDR3aa: CASSLSGAANTEAFF

v_gene: TRBV6-1
len: 15
j_gene: TRBJ2-5
abundance: NA
d_gene: TRBD2
CDR3nt: TGTGCCAGCAGCGGACTAGCGGGCCCCAGGGAGACCCAGTACTTC
CDR3aa: CASSGLAGPRETQYF

v_gene: TRBV19
len: 16
j_gene: TRBJ1-1
abundance: NA
d_gene: TRBD1
CDR3nt: TGTGCCAGTAGGGTGGCAGGGGGCCCAAGGAACACTGAAGCTTTCTTT
CDR3aa: CASRVAGGPRNTEAFF

v_gene: TRBV5-1
len: 17
j_gene: TRBJ2-7
abundance: NA
d_gene: TRBD2
CDR3nt: TGCGCCAGCAGCTTGGGGGGACTAGCGGGAGGGTCCCACGAGCAGTACTTC
CDR3aa: CASSLGGLAGGSHEQYF

v_gene: TRBV6-5
len: 15
j_gene: TRBJ1-1
abundance: NA
d_gene: NA
CDR3nt: TGTGCCAGCAGTCCACAACGGACAGAAAACACTGAAGCTTTCTTT
CDR3aa: CASSPQRTENTEAFF

v_gene: TRBV5-1
len: 16
j_gene: TRBJ1-1
abundance: few
d_gene: NA
CDR3nt: TGCGCCAGCAGCTTGATGTATTCGGGAACGAACACTGAAGCTTTCTTT
CDR3aa: CASSLMYSGTNTEAFF

v_gene: TRBV9
len: 17
j_gene: TRBJ2-2
abundance: once
d_gene: TRBD2
CDR3nt: TGTGCCAGCAGCTCTCGGACTAGCGGGGACCACACCGGGGAGCTGTTTTTT
CDR3aa: CASSSRTSGDHTGELFF

v_gene: TRBV15
len: 13
j_gene: TRBJ1-2
abundance: NA
d_gene: NA
CDR3nt: TGTGCCACCAGCAGAGACCTCCGAGGGGGCTACACCTTC
CDR3aa: CATSRDLRGGYTF

v_gene: TRBV5-4
len: 16
j_gene: TRBJ1-5
abundance: few
d_gene: NA
CDR3nt: TGTGCCAGCAGGTATACTACAGGATATAGCAATCAGCCCCAGCATTTT
CDR3aa: CASRYTTGYSNQPQHF

v_gene: TRBV6-6
len: 15
j_gene: TRBJ2-7
abundance: NA
d_gene: NA
CDR3nt: TGTGCCAGCAGCCAAAGTCGGGCCCTATCCTACGAGCAGTACTTC
CDR3aa: CASSQSRALSYEQYF

v_gene: TRBV11-2
len: 13
j_gene: TRBJ2-1
abundance: NA
d_gene: NA
CDR3nt: TGTGCCAGCAGCGTTTCGGACAGCTCCGCCCCGTTCTTC
CDR3aa: CASSVSDSSAPFF

v_gene: TRBV9
len: 13
j_gene: TRBJ2-2
abundance: NA
d_gene: NA
CDR3nt: TGTGCCAGCAGCGTACGACAGGCCGGGGAGCTGTTTTTT
CDR3aa: CASSVRQAGELFF

v_gene: TRBV7-9
len: 15
j_gene: TRBJ1-5
abundance: few
d_gene: TRBD1
CDR3nt: TGTGCCAGCAGCCCCGACAGGGGAGGCAATCAGCCCCAGCATTTT
CDR3aa: CASSPDRGGNQPQHF

v_gene: TRBV7-6
len: 16
j_gene: TRBJ1-5
abundance: large
d_gene: TRBD1
CDR3nt: TGTGCCAGCAGCCCGGGACAGGGACTGAGCAATCAGCCCCAGCATTTT
CDR3aa: CASSPGQGLSNQPQHF

v_gene: TRBV25-1
len: 13
j_gene: TRBJ1-1
abundance: few
d_gene: TRBD1
CDR3nt: TGTGCCAGCAGTGACCGACAGGGAGCAGAAGCTTTCTTT
CDR3aa: CASSDRQGAEAFF

v_gene: TRBV6-1
len: 14
j_gene: TRBJ2-7
abundance: NA
d_gene: NA
CDR3nt: TGTGCCAGCAAGTCAGGGTCAGGAGGGTACGAGCAGTACTTC
CDR3aa: CASKSGSGGYEQYF

v_gene: TRBV5-1
len: 14
j_gene: TRBJ2-7
abundance: NA
d_gene: NA
CDR3nt: TGCGCCAGCAGCTTGGCGGTCACCTCCTACGAGCAGTACTTC
CDR3aa: CASSLAVTSYEQYF

v_gene: TRBV6-5
len: 15
j_gene: TRBJ1-1
abundance: NA
d_gene: NA
CDR3nt: TGTGCCAGCAGTTATTCGGGACTGCCGAACACTGAAGCTTTCTTT
CDR3aa: CASSYSGLPNTEAFF

v_gene: TRBV19
len: 18
j_gene: TRBJ2-3
abundance: NA
d_gene: TRBD1
CDR3nt: TGTGCCAGTAGTAGCAGGAGACAGGGGGGGACTAGCACAGATACGCAGTATTTT
CDR3aa: CASSSRRQGGTSTDTQYF

v_gene: TRBV7-8
len: 13
j_gene: TRBJ1-2
abundance: once
d_gene: TRBD1
CDR3nt: TGTGCCAGCAGCTTAATTCCCGGACAGGGGGGGACCTTC
CDR3aa: CASSLIPGQGGTF

v_gene: TRBV6-1
len: 13
j_gene: TRBJ2-4
abundance: once
d_gene: NA
CDR3nt: TGTGCCAGCAGTGAATGGTCTAAAAACATTCAGTACTTC
CDR3aa: CASSEWSKNIQYF

v_gene: TRBV7-2
len: 14
j_gene: TRBJ1-1
abundance: NA
d_gene: NA
CDR3nt: TGTGCCAGCAGCTTGTCAGGGTTCAACACTGAAGCTTTCTTT
CDR3aa: CASSLSGFNTEAFF

v_gene: TRBV5-8
len: 15
j_gene: TRBJ2-2
abundance: NA
d_gene: TRBD1
CDR3nt: TGTGCCAGCAGCTCGGGACAGGGGAACACCGGGGAGCTGTTTTTT
CDR3aa: CASSSGQGNTGELFF

v_gene: TRBV7-6
len: 13
j_gene: TRBJ1-1
abundance: NA
d_gene: NA
CDR3nt: TGTGCCAGCAGCCCCTCCGGGAACACTGAAGCTTTCTTT
CDR3aa: CASSPSGNTEAFF

v_gene: TRBV6-5
len: 14
j_gene: TRBJ1-2
abundance: few
d_gene: NA
CDR3nt: TGTGCCAGCAACGCAAGGACAGAGAACTATGGCTACACCTTC
CDR3aa: CASNARTENYGYTF